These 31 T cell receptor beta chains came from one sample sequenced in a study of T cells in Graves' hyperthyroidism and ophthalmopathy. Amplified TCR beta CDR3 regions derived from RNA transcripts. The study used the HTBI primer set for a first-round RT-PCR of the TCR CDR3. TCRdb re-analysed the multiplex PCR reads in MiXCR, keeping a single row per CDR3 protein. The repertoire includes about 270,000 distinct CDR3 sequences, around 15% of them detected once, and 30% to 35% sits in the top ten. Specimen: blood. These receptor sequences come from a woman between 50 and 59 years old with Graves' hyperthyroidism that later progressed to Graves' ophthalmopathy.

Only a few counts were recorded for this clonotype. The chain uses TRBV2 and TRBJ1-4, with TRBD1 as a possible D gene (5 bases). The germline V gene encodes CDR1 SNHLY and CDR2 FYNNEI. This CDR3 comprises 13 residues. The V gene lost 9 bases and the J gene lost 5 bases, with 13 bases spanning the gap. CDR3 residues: CASGGRENEKLFF. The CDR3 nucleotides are TGTGCCAGTGGGGGGAGAGAGAATGAAAAACTGTTTTTT.

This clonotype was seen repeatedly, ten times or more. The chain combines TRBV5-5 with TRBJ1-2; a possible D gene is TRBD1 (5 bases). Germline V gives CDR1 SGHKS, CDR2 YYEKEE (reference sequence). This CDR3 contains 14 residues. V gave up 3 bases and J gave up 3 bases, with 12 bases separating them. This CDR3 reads CASSWIGGHYGYTF. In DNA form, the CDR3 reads TGTGCCAGCAGCTGGATTGGGGGTCACTATGGCTACACCTTC.

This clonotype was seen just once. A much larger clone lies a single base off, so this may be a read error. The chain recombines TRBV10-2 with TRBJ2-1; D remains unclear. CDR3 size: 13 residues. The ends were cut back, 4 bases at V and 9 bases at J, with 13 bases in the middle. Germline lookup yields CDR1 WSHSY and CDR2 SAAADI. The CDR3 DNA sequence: TGCGCCAGCAGTGGTTCGACAAGGACTGAGCAGTTCTTC. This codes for CASSGSTRTEQFF.

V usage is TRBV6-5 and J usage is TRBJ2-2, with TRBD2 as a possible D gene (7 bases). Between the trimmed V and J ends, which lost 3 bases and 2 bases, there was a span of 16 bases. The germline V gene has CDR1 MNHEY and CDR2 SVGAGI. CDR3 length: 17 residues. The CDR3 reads CASSYWGGGINTGELFF. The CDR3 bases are TGTGCCAGCAGTTATTGGGGGGGCGGGATTAACACCGGGGAGCTGTTTTTT.

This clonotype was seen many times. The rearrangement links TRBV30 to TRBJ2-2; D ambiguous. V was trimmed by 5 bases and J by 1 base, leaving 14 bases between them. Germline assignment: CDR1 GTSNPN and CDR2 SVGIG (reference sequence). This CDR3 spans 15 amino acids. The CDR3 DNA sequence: TGTGCCTGGTCCGCCAGCCGCTTGAACACCGGGGAGCTGTTTTTT. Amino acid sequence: CAWSASRLNTGELFF.

The CDR3 sequence is CATSDSQPTTDRPTYNEQFF. CDR3 DNA: TGTGCCACCAGTGATTCACAACCCACCACAGACAGACCTACCTACAATGAGCAGTTCTTC. The V gene is TRBV24-1, the J gene TRBJ2-1; a possible D gene is TRBD1 (5 bases). With 2 bases removed from V and 2 bases from J, the gap between germline ends came to 24 bases. Germline CDR1 KGHDR, CDR2 SFDVKD. This CDR3 contains 20 residues.

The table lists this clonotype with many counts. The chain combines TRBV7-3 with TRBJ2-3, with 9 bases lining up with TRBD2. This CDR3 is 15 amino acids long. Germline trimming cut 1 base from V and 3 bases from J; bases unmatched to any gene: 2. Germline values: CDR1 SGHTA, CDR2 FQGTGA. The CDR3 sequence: CASSLIGLATDTQYF. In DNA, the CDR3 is TGTGCCAGCAGCTTAATAGGACTAGCGACAGATACGCAGTATTTT.

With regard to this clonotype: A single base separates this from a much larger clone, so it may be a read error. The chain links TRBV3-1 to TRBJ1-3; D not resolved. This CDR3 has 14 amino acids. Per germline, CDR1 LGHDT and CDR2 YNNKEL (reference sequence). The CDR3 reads CVSSPHDSGNTIYF. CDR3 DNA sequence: TGTGTCAGCAGCCCGCACGACTCTGGAAACACCATATATTTT.

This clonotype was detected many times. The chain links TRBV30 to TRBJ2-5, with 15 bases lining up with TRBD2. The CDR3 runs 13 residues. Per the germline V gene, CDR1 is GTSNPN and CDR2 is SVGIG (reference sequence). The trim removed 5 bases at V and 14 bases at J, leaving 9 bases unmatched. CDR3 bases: TGTGCCTGGGACTTGGGACTAGCGGGAGGTAAATACTTC. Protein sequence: CAWDLGLAGGKYF. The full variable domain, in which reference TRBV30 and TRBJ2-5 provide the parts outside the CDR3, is SQTIHQWPATLVQPVGSPLSLECTVEGTSNPNLYWYRQAAGRGLQLLFYSVGIGQISSEVPQNLSASRPQDRQFILSSKKLLLSDSGFYLCAWDLGLAGGKYFGPGTRLLVL.

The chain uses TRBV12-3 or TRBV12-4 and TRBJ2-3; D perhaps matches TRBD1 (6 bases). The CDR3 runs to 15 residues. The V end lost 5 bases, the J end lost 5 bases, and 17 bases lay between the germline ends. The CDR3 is CASSQTRGGLDTQYF. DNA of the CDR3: TGTGCCAGCAGTCAGACCAGGGGTGGGTTAGATACGCAGTATTTT.

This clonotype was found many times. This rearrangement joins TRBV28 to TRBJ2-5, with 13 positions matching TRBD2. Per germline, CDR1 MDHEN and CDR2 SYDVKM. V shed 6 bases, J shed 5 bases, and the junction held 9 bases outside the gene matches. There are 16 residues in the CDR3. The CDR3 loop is CASRTPGLAGLETQYF. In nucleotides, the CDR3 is TGTGCCAGCAGAACGCCGGGACTAGCGGGACTCGAGACCCAGTACTTC.

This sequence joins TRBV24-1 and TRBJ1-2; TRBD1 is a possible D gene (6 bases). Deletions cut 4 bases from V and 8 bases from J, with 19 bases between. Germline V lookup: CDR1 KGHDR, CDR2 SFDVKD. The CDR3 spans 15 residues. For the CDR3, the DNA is TGTGCCACCAGTGACCCCAGGGGCTCCTCCGGGGGCTACACCTTC. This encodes CATSDPRGSSGGYTF.

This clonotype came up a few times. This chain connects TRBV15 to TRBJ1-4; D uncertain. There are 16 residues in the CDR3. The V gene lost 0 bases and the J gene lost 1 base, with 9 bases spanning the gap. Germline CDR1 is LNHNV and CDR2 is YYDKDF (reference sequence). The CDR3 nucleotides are TGTGCCACCAGCAGAGATCTGTTGGGAACTAATGAAAAACTGTTTTTT. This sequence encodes CATSRDLLGTNEKLFF.

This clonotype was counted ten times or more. CDR3 sequence reads: CASYPDSGGGSNQPQHF. In nucleotides, the CDR3 is TGTGCCAGCTATCCCGACAGCGGAGGCGGTAGCAATCAGCCCCAGCATTTT. The chain has TRBV6-1 and TRBJ1-5, with a tentative D call TRBD1 (5 bases). The CDR3 contains 17 residues. V lost 8 bases to trimming and J lost 0 bases, with 20 bases between them. Germline CDR1 and CDR2: MNHNS and SASEGT.

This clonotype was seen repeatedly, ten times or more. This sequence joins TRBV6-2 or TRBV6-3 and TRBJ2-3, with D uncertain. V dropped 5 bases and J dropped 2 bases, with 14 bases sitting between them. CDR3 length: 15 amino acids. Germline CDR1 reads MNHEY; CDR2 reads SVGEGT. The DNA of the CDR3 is TGTGCCAGCAGTAGCCCAAGGCAGGACACAGATACGCAGTATTTT. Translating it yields CASSSPRQDTDTQYF.

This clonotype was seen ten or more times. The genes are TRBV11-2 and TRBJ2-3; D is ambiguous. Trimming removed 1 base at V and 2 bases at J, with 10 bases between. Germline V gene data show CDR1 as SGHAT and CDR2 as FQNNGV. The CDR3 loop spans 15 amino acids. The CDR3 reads CASSLGGVPTDTQYF. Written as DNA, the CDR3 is TGTGCCAGCAGCTTAGGTGGGGTCCCCACAGATACGCAGTATTTT.

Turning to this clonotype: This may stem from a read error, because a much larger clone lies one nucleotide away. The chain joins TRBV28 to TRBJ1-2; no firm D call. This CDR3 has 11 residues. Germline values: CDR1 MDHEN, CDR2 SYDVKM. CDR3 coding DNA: TGTACCAGCAGTTTATCGGGTGGCTACACCTTC. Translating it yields CTSSLSGGYTF.

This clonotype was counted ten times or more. CDR3 sequence: CASSLARQGGTDEQFF. For the CDR3, the DNA is TGCGCCAGCAGCTTGGCGCGGCAGGGGGGTACCGATGAGCAGTTCTTC. This chain uses TRBV5-1 with TRBJ2-1; perhaps TRBD1 as D (7 bases). Germline CDR1 and CDR2: SGHRS and YFSETQ. Trimming took off 0 bases at V and 8 bases at J, with 18 bases between the two ends. CDR3 length: 16 amino acids.

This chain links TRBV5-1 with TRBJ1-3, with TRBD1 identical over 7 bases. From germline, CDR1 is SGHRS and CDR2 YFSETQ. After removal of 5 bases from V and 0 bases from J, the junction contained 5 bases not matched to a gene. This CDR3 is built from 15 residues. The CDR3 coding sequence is TGCGCCAGCAGGGCCCCAGGGGGCTCTGGAAACACCATATATTTT. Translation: CASRAPGGSGNTIYF.

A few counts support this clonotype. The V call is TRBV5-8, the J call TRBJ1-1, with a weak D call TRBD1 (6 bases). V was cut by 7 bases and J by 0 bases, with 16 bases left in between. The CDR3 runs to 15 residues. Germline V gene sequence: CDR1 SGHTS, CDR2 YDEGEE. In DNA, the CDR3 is TGTGCCAGCTCACGACCGGGACACTTGAACACTGAAGCTTTCTTT. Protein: CASSRPGHLNTEAFF.

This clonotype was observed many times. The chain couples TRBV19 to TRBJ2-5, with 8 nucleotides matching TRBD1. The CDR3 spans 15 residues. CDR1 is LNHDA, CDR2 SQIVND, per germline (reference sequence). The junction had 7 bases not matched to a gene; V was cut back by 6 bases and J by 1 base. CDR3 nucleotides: TGTGCCAGTAGCACCTGGACAGGGCGCCAAGAGACCCAGTACTTC. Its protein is CASSTWTGRQETQYF. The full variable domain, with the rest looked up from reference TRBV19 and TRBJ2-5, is DGGITQSPKYLFRKEGQNVTLSCEQNLNHDAMYWYRQDPGQGLRLIYYSQIVNDFQKGDIAEGYSVSREKKESFPLTVTSAQKNPTAFYLCASSTWTGRQETQYFGPGTRLLVL.

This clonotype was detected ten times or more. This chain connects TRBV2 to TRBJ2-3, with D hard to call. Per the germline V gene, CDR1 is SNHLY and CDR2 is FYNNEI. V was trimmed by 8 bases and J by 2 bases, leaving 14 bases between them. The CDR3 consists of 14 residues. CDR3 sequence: CASGASSYTDTQYF. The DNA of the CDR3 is TGTGCCAGCGGTGCTAGTTCTTACACAGATACGCAGTATTTT.

CDR3 sequence reads: CASSQDRTKAYEQYF. The CDR3 DNA is TGCGCCAGCAGCCAAGATCGTACAAAAGCCTACGAGCAGTACTTC. The chain has TRBV4-1 and TRBJ2-7; D not certain. The CDR3 runs 15 residues. Germline assignment: CDR1 MGHRA and CDR2 YSYEKL. With 0 bases removed from V and 2 bases from J, the gap between germline ends came to 11 bases.

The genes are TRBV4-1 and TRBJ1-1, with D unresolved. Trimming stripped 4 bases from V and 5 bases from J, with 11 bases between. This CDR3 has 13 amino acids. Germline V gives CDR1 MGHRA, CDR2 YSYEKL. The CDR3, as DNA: TGCGCCAGCAGCCGGGAGATGGGTACTGAAGCTTTCTTT. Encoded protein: CASSREMGTEAFF.

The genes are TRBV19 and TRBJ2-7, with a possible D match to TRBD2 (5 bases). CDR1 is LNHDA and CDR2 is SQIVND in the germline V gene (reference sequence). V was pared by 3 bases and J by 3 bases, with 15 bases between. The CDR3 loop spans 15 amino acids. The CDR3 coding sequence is TGTGCCAGTAGTATTCTAGTGGAGGAAGGCTACGAGCAGTACTTC. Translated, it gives CASSILVEEGYEQYF.

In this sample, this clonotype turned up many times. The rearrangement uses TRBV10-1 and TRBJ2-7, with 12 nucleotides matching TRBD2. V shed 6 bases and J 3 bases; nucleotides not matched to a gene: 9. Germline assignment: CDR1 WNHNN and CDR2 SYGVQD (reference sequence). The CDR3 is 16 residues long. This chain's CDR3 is CASSAGTSGYNYEQYF. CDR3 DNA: TGCGCCAGCAGCGCCGGGACTAGCGGGTACAACTACGAGCAGTACTTC.

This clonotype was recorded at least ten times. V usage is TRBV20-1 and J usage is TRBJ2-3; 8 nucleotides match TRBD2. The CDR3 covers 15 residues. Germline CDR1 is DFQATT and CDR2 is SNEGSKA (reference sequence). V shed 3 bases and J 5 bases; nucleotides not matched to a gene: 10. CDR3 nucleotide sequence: TGCAGTGCTAGTCTCAGCGGGGGTAGCCGAGATACGCAGTATTTT. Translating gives CSASLSGGSRDTQYF.

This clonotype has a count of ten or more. In nucleotides, the CDR3 is TGTGCCAGCAGCTTAGAAGCAACAGGGTACACTGAAGCTTTCTTT. Amino acids: CASSLEATGYTEAFF. The V gene is TRBV7-2, the J gene TRBJ1-1; the D gene is possibly TRBD1 (6 bases). This CDR3 region has 15 residues. Germline assignment: CDR1 SGHTA and CDR2 FQGNSA. The V and J ends lost 1 base and 3 bases respectively, with 12 bases between them.

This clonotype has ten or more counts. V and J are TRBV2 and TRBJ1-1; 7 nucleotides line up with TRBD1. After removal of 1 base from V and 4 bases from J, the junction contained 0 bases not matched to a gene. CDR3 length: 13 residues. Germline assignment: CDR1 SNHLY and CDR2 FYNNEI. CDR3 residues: CASSEDRGTEAFF. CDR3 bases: TGTGCCAGCAGTGAAGACAGGGGCACTGAAGCTTTCTTT.

The CDR3: CTAGPSARGLNYGYTF. The CDR3 nucleotides are TGCACCGCCGGACCCTCGGCCCGGGGTTTGAACTATGGCTACACCTTC. The V call is TRBV29-1, the J call TRBJ1-2, with D uncertain. The CDR3 runs to 16 residues. CDR1 and CDR2 from the germline V gene are SQVTM and ANQGSEA.

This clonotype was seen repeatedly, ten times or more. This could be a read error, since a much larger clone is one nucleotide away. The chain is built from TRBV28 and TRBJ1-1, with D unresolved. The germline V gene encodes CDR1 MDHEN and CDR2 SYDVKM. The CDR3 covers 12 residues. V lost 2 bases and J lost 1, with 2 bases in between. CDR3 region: CASSLKNTEAFF. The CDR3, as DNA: TGTGCCAGCAGTTTAAAGAACACTGAAGCTTTCTTT.